A selection of T cell receptor beta chains follows, all from one sample in a study of cytomegalovirus exposure and HLA in healthy donors. The assay was immunoSEQ multiplex PCR, and TCRdb's table has in-frame clones only and misses some. The repertoire includes approximately 190,000 clones, roughly 80% of them detected once, and approximately 0.26% sits in the top ten. Sequences were obtained from PBMCs. The source is a boy aged 10-17 years in good health and CMV-seronegative. Each CDR3 is given without its conserved first and last residue. D genes are given only for firm matches.

D gene: -; V gene: TRBV19; J gene: TRBJ2-3; CDR3 protein: ASSIAPGVRMDTQY
D gene: TRBD2; V gene: TRBV7-2; J gene: TRBJ2-3; CDR3 protein: ASSLAPSGGETDTQY
D gene: TRBD1; V gene: TRBV30; J gene: TRBJ1-4; CDR3 protein: AYDRAGGEKLF
D gene: TRBD1; V gene: TRBV29-1; J gene: TRBJ2-7; CDR3 protein: SAAQGALDEQY
D gene: TRBD1; V gene: TRBV19; J gene: TRBJ2-5; CDR3 protein: ASSNGQGRETQY
D gene: -; V gene: TRBV13; J gene: TRBJ2-3; CDR3 protein: ASSSMDKIEPDTQY
D gene: TRBD2; V gene: TRBV29-1; J gene: TRBJ2-3; CDR3 protein: SVVLAGRTDTQY
D gene: TRBD1; V gene: TRBV10-3; J gene: TRBJ2-5; CDR3 protein: AIRRTGEPQETQY
D gene: TRBD2; V gene: TRBV10-2; J gene: TRBJ2-3; CDR3 protein: ASSETSGGAADTQY
D gene: TRBD2; V gene: TRBV6-6; J gene: TRBJ2-1; CDR3 protein: ASSYLTSGTYNEQF